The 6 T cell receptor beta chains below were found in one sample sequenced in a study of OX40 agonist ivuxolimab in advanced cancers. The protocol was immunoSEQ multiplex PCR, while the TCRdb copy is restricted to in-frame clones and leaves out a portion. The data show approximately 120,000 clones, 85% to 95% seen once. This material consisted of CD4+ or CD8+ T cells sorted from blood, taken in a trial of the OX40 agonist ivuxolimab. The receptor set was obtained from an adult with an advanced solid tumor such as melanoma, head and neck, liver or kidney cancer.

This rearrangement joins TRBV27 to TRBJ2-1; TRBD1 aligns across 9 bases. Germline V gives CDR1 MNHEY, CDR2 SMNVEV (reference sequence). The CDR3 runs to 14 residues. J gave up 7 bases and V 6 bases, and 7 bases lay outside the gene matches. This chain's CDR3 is CASSRTGVMNEQFF. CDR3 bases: TGTGCCAGCAGCAGGACAGGGGTGATGAATGAGCAGTTCTTC.

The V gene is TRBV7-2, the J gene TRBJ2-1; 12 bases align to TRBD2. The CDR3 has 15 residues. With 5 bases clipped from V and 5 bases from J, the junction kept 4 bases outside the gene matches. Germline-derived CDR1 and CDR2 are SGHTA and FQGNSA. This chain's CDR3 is CASSRTSGINNEQFF. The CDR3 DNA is TGTGCCAGCAGCCGGACTAGCGGGATTAACAATGAGCAGTTCTTC.

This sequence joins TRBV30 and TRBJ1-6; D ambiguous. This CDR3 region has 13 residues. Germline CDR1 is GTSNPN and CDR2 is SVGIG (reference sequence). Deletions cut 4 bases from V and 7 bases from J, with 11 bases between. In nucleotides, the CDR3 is TGTGCCTGGAACCCGGGAGGCAATTCACCCCTCCACTTT. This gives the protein CAWNPGGNSPLHF.

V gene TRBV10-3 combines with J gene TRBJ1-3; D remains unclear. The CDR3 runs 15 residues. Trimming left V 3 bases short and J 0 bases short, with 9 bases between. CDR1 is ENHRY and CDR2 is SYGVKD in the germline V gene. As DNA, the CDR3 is TGTGCCATCAGTGATCCCCGGAGCTCTGGAAACACCATATATTTT. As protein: CAISDPRSSGNTIYF.

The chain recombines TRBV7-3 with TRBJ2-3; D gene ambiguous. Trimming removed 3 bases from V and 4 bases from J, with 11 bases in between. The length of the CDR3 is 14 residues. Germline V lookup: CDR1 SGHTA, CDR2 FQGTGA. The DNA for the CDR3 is TGTGCCAGCAGCTTTAATGGGTCCCCAGATACGCAGTATTTT. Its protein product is CASSFNGSPDTQYF.

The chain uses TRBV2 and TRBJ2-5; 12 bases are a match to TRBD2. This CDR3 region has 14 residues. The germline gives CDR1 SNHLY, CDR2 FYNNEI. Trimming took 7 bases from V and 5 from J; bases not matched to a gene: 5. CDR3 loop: CASNLAGGWETQYF. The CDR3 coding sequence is TGTGCCAGCAATCTAGCGGGAGGGTGGGAGACCCAGTACTTC.